This T cell receptor (beta chain) originates from a study of blood T cell repertoires in COVID-19. Methods used by the authors: Scientists estimated how many nucleated cells there were by amplifying reference gene primers. Sequencing used immunoSEQ multiplex PCR; TCRdb keeps in-frame clones, though not all of them. The V and J calls and clone size are taken from that table; D and trimming were inferred from the DNA. The sample consists of more than 110,000 clones, 85% to 90% of them appearing once. Germline loops: CDR1 MNHEY, CDR2 SVGEGT. The CDR3 runs 17 residues. Trimming removed 5 bases from V and 2 bases from J; junction bases left unmatched: 11.

This TCR came from a woman in her thirties or forties with acute or convalescent COVID-19. The V and J genes are TRBV6-2 or TRBV6-3 and TRBJ1-3, with TRBD1 identical over 8 bases. What was sequenced was peripheral blood. CDR3 in amino acids: CASSRIQGALPGNTIYF. CDR3 nucleotides: TGTGCCAGCAGTAGAATCCAGGGGGCCCTCCCTGGAAACACCATATATTTT.